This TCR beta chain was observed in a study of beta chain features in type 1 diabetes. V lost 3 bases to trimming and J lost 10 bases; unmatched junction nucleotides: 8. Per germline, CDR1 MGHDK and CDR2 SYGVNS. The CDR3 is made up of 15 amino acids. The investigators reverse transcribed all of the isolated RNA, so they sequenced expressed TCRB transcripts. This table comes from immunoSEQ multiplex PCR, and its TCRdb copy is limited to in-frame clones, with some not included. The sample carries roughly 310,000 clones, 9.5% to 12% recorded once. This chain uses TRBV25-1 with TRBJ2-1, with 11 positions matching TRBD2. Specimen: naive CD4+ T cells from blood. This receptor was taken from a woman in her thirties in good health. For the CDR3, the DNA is TGTGCCAGCAGTGATGTTAGCGGGAGGGGGTCGGAGCAGTTCTTC. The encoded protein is CASSDVSGRGSEQFF.